Following are 20 T cell receptor beta chains from one sample sequenced in a study of shared clonotypes between healthy human individuals. Clones were sequenced by immunoSEQ multiplex PCR, and TCRdb holds only the in-frame ones, with some missing. Of 300,000 to 400,000 clones in the sample, roughly 87% were seen once. Source material: memory CD8+ T cells sorted from blood. Specified subset: CD45RO+ cells pooled with CCR7-negative TemRA cells. The receptors derive from a man aged 18 to 30 in good health.

DNA for the CDR3: TGTGCCAGTAGAACGGGACAGGGCCCCTACGAGCAGTACTTC. The encoded protein is CASRTGQGPYEQYF. This chain links TRBV19 with TRBJ2-7; 9 bases line up with TRBD1. Trimming at V came to 6 bases and at J to 2 bases, leaving 5 bases not matched to a gene. The CDR3 has 14 residues. Germline CDR1 is LNHDA and CDR2 is SQIVND (reference sequence).

This chain joins TRBV4-3 and TRBJ2-3; D may be TRBD2 (6 bases). Germline V gives CDR1 LGHNA, CDR2 YSLEER. The CDR3 totals 17 residues. V was pared by 4 bases and J by 2 bases, with 19 bases between. For the CDR3, the DNA is TGCGCCAGCAGCCCAACACGCCGGGACTTCCTCACAGATACGCAGTATTTT. Amino acid sequence: CASSPTRRDFLTDTQYF.

The chain joins TRBV5-6 to TRBJ1-1; weak D call: TRBD1 (5 bases). The CDR3 is made up of 14 amino acids. V dropped 0 bases and J dropped 1 base, with 7 bases sitting between them. CDR1 and CDR2 from the germline V gene are SGHDT and YYEEEE. Here the CDR3 DNA reads TGTGCCAGCAGCTTGGGGGACCCGAACACTGAAGCTTTCTTT. Its protein is CASSLGDPNTEAFF.

V gene TRBV13 combines with J gene TRBJ2-2, with TRBD1 matching 8 bases. CDR3 size: 16 residues. The junction had 4 bases not matched to a gene; V was cut back by 1 base and J by 3 bases. Germline V gives CDR1 PRHDT, CDR2 FYEKMQ (reference sequence). The CDR3 spells CASSLATGGHTGELFF. The CDR3 DNA reads as TGTGCCAGCAGCTTAGCTACAGGGGGGCACACCGGGGAGCTGTTTTTT.

The chain uses TRBV7-9 and TRBJ2-2; tentatively, D is TRBD2 (5 bases). The CDR3 length is 14 residues. V lost 1 base, J lost 6 bases, and 9 bases lay in between. Germline assignment: CDR1 SEHNR and CDR2 FQNEAQ (reference sequence). The CDR3 region has the DNA TGTGCCAGCAGCTTAGGAGTCGGGGCCGGGGAGCTGTTTTTT. Translation gives CASSLGVGAGELFF.

The chain combines TRBV7-9 with TRBJ1-1; no firm D call. The CDR3 extends over 14 amino acids. Deletions cut 5 bases from V and 6 bases from J, with 16 bases between. Germline-derived CDR1 and CDR2 are SEHNR and FQNEAQ (reference sequence). In DNA form, the CDR3 reads TGTGCCAGCAGCCGGCCGGGAGAATACTCTGAAGCTTTCTTT. Translation gives CASSRPGEYSEAFF.

The genes are TRBV4-1 and TRBJ1-1, with 9 bases fitting TRBD1. This CDR3 is built from 14 residues. The germline V gene encodes CDR1 MGHRA and CDR2 YSYEKL. V dropped 6 bases and J dropped 10; count of bases not matched to a gene: 12. DNA of the CDR3: TGCGCCAGCAGACCGACAGGGGGATCTTTATTAGCTTTCTTT. Translation: CASRPTGGSLLAFF.

The J gene is TRBJ2-7, the V gene TRBV27; possible D gene TRBD2, 5 bases. Germline V gene lookup returns CDR1 MNHEY and CDR2 SMNVEV (reference sequence). The CDR3 spans 15 residues. Trimming removed 7 bases from V and 7 bases from J, with 23 bases in between. The CDR3 DNA sequence: TGTGCCAGCACCCGTGGGTACGGAGCCCCGGGGGAGCAGTACTTC. It specifies CASTRGYGAPGEQYF.

This sequence joins TRBV11-2 and TRBJ2-7; 9 bases are a match to TRBD2. Unmatched junction bases numbered 18, after V lost 3 bases and J lost 6 bases. The CDR3 is 18 residues long. The germline V gene has CDR1 SGHAT and CDR2 FQNNGV. CDR3 DNA: TGTGCCAGCAGCTTGGATGGACTAGCGCCTTCACCGAGGGGCGAGCAGTACTTC. Its translation is CASSLDGLAPSPRGEQYF.

This sequence joins TRBV6-5 and TRBJ2-2, with D perhaps given as TRBD1 or TRBD2 (5 bases each). The V and J ends lost 2 bases and 0 bases respectively, with 10 bases between them. Germline CDR1 reads MNHEY; CDR2 reads SVGAGI. The CDR3 length is 16 residues. CDR3 coding DNA: TGTGCCAGCAGTTACGTCGGGGCAGCGAACACCGGGGAGCTGTTTTTT. Amino acid sequence: CASSYVGAANTGELFF.

The V call is TRBV28, the J call TRBJ2-7; D is possibly TRBD1 or TRBD2 (5 bases each). Between the trimmed V and J ends, which lost 3 bases and 6 bases, there was a span of 15 bases. Germline assignment: CDR1 MDHEN and CDR2 SYDVKM. The length of the CDR3 is 14 residues. CDR3 amino acids: CASSFLSGGGEQYF. The CDR3 region has the DNA TGTGCCAGCAGTTTCCTTAGTGGTGGGGGCGAGCAGTACTTC.

Remarks on this clone: Other DNA sequences within the sample encode an identical CDR3. This chain links TRBV11-2 with TRBJ2-1; D remains unclear. Germline CDR1 reads SGHAT; CDR2 reads FQNNGV. Trimming stripped 1 base from V and 7 bases from J, with 2 bases between. This CDR3 is built from 11 residues. The CDR3 DNA is TGTGCCAGCAGCTTAGGTAATGAGCAGTTCTTC. This gives the protein CASSLGNEQFF.

Only one count was recorded for this clone. This rearrangement joins TRBV14 to TRBJ2-7, with D possibly matching TRBD1 (5 bases). CDR3 length: 14 amino acids. V was trimmed by 4 bases and J by 0 bases, leaving 10 bases between them. Germline V gene sequence: CDR1 SGHDN, CDR2 FVKESK. Written as DNA, the CDR3 is TGTGCCAGCAGCCTCCCGACAGCCTCCTACGAGCAGTACTTC. Residues: CASSLPTASYEQYF.

The chain uses TRBV4-1 and TRBJ1-4, with TRBD1 as a possible D gene (5 bases). V was cut by 2 bases and J by 3 bases, with 13 bases left in between. This CDR3 is built from 16 residues. Germline V gene sequence: CDR1 MGHRA, CDR2 YSYEKL. CDR3 DNA: TGCGCCAGCAGCCAAATTCCCGGGGGGGCTAATGAAAAACTGTTTTTT. Translated, it gives CASSQIPGGANEKLFF.

Worth noting for this clone: Other nucleotide sequences in the sample specify the same CDR3. The V call is TRBV2, the J call TRBJ1-3; D call uncertain. V lost 2 bases and J lost 4, with 9 bases in between. This CDR3 region has 14 residues. CDR1 and CDR2 from the germline V gene are SNHLY and FYNNEI. The CDR3 protein is CASSETASGNTIYF. In nucleotides, the CDR3 is TGTGCCAGCAGTGAAACAGCTTCGGGAAACACCATATATTTT.

This clone was seen a handful of times. The V and J genes are TRBV21-1 and TRBJ2-5; the tabulated D call, TRBD2, remains unverified against the DNA. TRBV21-1 is termed a pseudogene. The CDR3 has 15 residues. The CDR3 protein is CASSEKQGGRETQYF. CDR3 DNA: TGTGCCAGCAGCGAAAAGCAGGGAGGGCGCGAGACCCAGTACTTC.

This sequence joins TRBV6-1 and TRBJ1-4; 7 bases line up with TRBD1. The trim removed 3 bases at V and 0 bases at J, leaving 7 bases unmatched. CDR1 MNHNS and CDR2 SASEGT come from the germline V gene. The CDR3 is 17 residues long. The CDR3 sequence is CASSDRDSGATNEKLFF. The CDR3 coding sequence is TGTGCCAGCAGTGACCGGGACAGCGGTGCAACTAATGAAAAACTGTTTTTT.

The rearrangement uses TRBV6-5 and TRBJ2-2; no firm D call. This CDR3 is 13 amino acids long. Germline assignment: CDR1 MNHEY and CDR2 SVGAGI. V lost 3 bases to trimming and J lost 6 bases, with 8 bases between them. CDR3 sequence: CASSYTSAGELFF. The CDR3 DNA reads as TGTGCCAGCAGTTATACCTCCGCCGGGGAGCTGTTTTTT.

The chain links TRBV5-1 to TRBJ2-1; a possible D gene is TRBD2 (6 bases). From germline, CDR1 is SGHRS and CDR2 YFSETQ. The CDR3 has 13 amino acids. Trimming pared 3 bases from V and 5 bases from J, leaving 9 bases between. The chain's CDR3 is CASSSGGDNEQFF. The DNA for the CDR3 is TGCGCCAGCAGCTCAGGCGGGGACAATGAGCAGTTCTTC.

V gene TRBV4-1 combines with J gene TRBJ1-5; no firm D call. The CDR3 totals 16 residues. Germline CDR1 and CDR2: MGHRA and YSYEKL. Trimming cost V 1 base and J 2 bases, with 12 bases left between them. CDR3 DNA sequence: TGCGCCAGCAGCCAAGTGGGCGGGTTCGGCAATCAGCCCCAGCATTTT. Translation: CASSQVGGFGNQPQHF.